The rows below give T cell receptor beta chains drawn from one sample of a study of cytomegalovirus exposure and HLA in healthy donors. Generated by immunoSEQ multiplex PCR, the TCRdb table keeps only in-frame clones and is missing some. The profile shows about 150,000 clones, roughly four fifths of them singletons. Sequencing was performed on PBMCs. The receptors come from a girl between 10 and 17 years old in good health and CMV-seropositive. The CDR3 runs from the conserved cysteine through the conserved F or W. The D gene is left open where the match is weak. Size tells how often a clone was seen (once, few, many) or the class of an expanded clone, and some rows leave it out.

V: TRBV18; size: -; J: TRBJ1-2; D: -; CDR3: CASSPGGTERNYGYTF; DNA: TGTGCCAGCTCACCCGGCGGGACGGAAAGAAACTATGGCTACACCTTC
V: TRBV6-4; size: -; J: TRBJ2-2; D: -; CDR3: CASSDSGDGTGELFF; DNA: TGTGCCAGCAGTGACTCCGGGGATGGCACCGGGGAGCTGTTTTTT
V: TRBV5-5; size: -; J: TRBJ1-1; D: -; CDR3: CASRSARRDTTEAFF; DNA: TGTGCCAGCAGGTCCGCGAGACGGGACACCACTGAAGCTTTCTTT
V: TRBV7-2; size: -; J: TRBJ2-5; D: -; CDR3: CASSSVISGAQETQYF; DNA: TGTGCCAGCAGCTCGGTGATTAGCGGAGCCCAAGAGACCCAGTACTTC
V: TRBV30; size: -; J: TRBJ1-3; D: -; CDR3: CAWYHETVKDTIYF; DNA: TGTGCCTGGTACCACGAGACAGTTAAGGACACCATATATTTT
V: TRBV5-6; size: -; J: TRBJ1-1; D: -; CDR3: CASSSTGHKNTEAFF; DNA: TGTGCCAGCAGCTCCACGGGACATAAGAACACTGAAGCTTTCTTT
V: TRBV19; size: -; J: TRBJ1-2; D: -; CDR3: CASSPQGFYGYTF; DNA: TGTGCCAGTAGTCCTCAGGGGTTCTATGGCTACACCTTC
V: TRBV19; size: -; J: TRBJ1-1; D: TRBD1; CDR3: CASSIFGQGSTEAFF; DNA: TGTGCCAGTAGTATATTTGGACAGGGGTCCACTGAAGCTTTCTTT
V: TRBV19; size: -; J: TRBJ2-2; D: -; CDR3: CATSFTTETGELFF; DNA: TGTGCCACCAGTTTCACGACGGAGACCGGGGAGCTGTTTTTT
V: TRBV28; size: -; J: TRBJ1-4; D: -; CDR3: CASSLYEPPKLFF; DNA: TGTGCCAGCAGTTTATACGAGCCGCCTAAACTGTTTTTT
V: TRBV27; size: many; J: TRBJ2-7; D: TRBD1; CDR3: CASRPDDRGKQYF; DNA: TGTGCCAGCAGACCCGACGACAGGGGCAAGCAGTACTTC